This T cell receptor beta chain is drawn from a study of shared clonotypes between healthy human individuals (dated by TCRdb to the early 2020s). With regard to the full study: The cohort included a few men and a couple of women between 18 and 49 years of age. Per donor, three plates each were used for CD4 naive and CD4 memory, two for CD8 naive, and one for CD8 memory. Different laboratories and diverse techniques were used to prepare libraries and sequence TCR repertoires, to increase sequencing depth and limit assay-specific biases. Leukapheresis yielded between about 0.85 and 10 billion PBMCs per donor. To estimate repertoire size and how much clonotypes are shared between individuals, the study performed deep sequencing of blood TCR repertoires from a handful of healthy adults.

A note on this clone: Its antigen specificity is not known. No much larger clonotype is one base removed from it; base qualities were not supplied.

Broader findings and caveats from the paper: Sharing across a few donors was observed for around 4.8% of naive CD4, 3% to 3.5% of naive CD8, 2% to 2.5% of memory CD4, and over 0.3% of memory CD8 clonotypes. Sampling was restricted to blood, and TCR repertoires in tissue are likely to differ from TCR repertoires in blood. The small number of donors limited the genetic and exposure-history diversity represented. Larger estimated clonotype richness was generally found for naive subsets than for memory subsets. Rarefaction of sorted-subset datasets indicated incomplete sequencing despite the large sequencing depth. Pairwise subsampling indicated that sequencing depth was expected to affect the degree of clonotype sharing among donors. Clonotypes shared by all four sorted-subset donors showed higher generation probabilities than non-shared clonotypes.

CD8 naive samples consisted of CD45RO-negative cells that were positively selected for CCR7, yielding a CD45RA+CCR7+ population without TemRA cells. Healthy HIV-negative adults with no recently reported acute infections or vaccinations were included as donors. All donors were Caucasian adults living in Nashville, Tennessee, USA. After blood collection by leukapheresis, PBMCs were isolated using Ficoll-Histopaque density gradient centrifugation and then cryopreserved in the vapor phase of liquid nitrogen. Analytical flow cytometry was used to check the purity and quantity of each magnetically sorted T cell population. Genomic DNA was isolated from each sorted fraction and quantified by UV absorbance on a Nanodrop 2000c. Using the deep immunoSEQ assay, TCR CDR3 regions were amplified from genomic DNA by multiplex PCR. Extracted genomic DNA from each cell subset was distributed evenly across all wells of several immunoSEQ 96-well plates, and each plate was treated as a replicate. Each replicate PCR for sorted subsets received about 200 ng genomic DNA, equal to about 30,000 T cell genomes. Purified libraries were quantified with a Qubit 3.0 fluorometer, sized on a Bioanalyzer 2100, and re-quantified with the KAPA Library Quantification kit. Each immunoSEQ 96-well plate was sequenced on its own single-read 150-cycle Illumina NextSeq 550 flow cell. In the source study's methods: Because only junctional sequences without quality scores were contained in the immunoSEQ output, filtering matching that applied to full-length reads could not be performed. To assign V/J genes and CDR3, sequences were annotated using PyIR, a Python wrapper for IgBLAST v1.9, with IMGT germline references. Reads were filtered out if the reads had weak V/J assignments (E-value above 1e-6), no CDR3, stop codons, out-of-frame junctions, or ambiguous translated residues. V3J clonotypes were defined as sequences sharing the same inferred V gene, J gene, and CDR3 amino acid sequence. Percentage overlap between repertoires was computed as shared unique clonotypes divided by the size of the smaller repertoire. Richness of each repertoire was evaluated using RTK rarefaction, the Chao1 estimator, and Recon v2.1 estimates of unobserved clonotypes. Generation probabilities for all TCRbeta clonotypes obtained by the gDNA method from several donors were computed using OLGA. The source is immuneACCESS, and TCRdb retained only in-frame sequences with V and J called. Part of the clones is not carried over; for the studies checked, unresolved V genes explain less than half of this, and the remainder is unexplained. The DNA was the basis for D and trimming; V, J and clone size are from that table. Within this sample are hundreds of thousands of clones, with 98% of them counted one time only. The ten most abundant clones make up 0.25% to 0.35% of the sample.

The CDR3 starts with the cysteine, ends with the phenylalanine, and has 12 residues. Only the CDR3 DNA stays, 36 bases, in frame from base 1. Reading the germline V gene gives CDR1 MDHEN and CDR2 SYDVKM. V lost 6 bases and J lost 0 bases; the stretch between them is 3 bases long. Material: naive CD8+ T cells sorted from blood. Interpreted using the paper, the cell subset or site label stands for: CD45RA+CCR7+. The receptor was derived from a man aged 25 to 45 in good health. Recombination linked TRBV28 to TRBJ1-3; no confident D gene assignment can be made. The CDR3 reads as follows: CASSFSGNTIYF. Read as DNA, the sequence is TGTGCCAGCAGCTTCTCTGGAAACACCATATATTTT.